The present TCR beta chain was sequenced within a study of siplizumab effects on memory and regulatory T cells. In germline, CDR1 is SEHNR, CDR2 FQNEAQ (reference sequence). The CDR3 spans 14 residues. With 8 bases removed from V and 0 bases from J, the gap between germline ends came to 12 bases. Clones were read by immunoSEQ multiplex PCR, and TCRdb kept only the in-frame ones, dropping some. Found here are some 100,000 clones, approximately 94% of them singletons; the top ten hold roughly 0.61%. Points on this clone: What it binds is not known.

Study-level findings and limits: Among mappable alloreactive CD4+ clones, the Treg-derived fraction averaged approximately 69% with siplizumab versus more than 25% in controls. Alloreactive clones mapping to unstimulated subsets formed only a minor fraction. A major contribution to the alloresponse seemed to be made by naive T cells, which seemed more diverse than memory cells.

V gene TRBV7-9 combines with J gene TRBJ2-3; unclear D gene. Specimen: Tregs sorted from blood. The clonotype was recovered from a human donor in good health. The CDR3: CASEARASTDTQYF. DNA of the CDR3: TGTGCCAGCGAGGCCCGGGCCAGCACAGATACGCAGTATTTT.